The entry below gives a single T cell receptor (beta chain) sequence along with its context. The CDR3 has 13 amino acids. In germline, CDR1 is SGHTA, CDR2 FQGNSA. V gave up 6 bases and J gave up 1 base, with 9 bases separating them. The method was immunoSEQ multiplex PCR; TCRdb's version includes in-frame clones alone and lacks a portion of them. Of tens of thousands of clones listed, about 77% were seen once; the top ten hold over 35%. The sample is drawn from a study of PD-1 blockade in classical Hodgkin lymphoma. Time point indicated: cycle 4 day 1 (C4D1), after less than seven weeks of nivolumab. All patients experienced relapse after autologous stem cell transplantation, and brentuximab vedotin exposure was variable. Responses achieved at best were complete response, partial response or progressive disease.

The chain joins TRBV7-2 to TRBJ1-1, with D unresolved. The sequencing here drew on peripheral blood mononuclear cells (PBMCs), taken before the fourth cycle of nivolumab. This receptor was taken from a human donor with classical Hodgkin lymphoma. The CDR3 DNA follows: TGTGCCAGCAGTTCAGGTTGGAACACTGAAGCTTTCTTT. Protein product: CASSSGWNTEAFF.